A selection of T cell receptor beta chains follows, all from one sample in a study of blood T cell repertoires in COVID-19. The data were produced by immunoSEQ multiplex PCR, yet TCRdb's version contains in-frame clones alone and is incomplete. The table includes 410,000 or so clones, around 89% detected once. The material sequenced was peripheral blood. Receptor source: a woman between 40 and 55 years old with COVID-19, enrolled during active disease. Both conserved end residues are part of each CDR3. D genes are given only for firm matches. Size is omitted from some rows. Given values are once, few, many or a class for expanded clones.

abundance: .
d_gene: TRBD1
j_gene: TRBJ2-5
v_gene: TRBV9
len: 15
CDR3aa: CASSLDQGAKETQYF
CDR3nt: TGTGCCAGCAGCTTAGACCAGGGGGCTAAAGAGACCCAGTACTTC

abundance: .
d_gene: .
j_gene: TRBJ2-2
v_gene: TRBV27
len: 15
CDR3aa: CASSLSEGRNGELFF
CDR3nt: TGTGCCAGCAGTTTATCGGAGGGACGGAACGGAGAGCTGTTTTTT

abundance: .
d_gene: TRBD1
j_gene: TRBJ1-2
v_gene: TRBV27
len: 14
CDR3aa: CASREIDRAYGYTF
CDR3nt: TGTGCCAGCAGGGAAATCGACAGGGCCTATGGCTACACCTTC

abundance: .
d_gene: .
j_gene: TRBJ2-3
v_gene: TRBV3-1/TRBV3-2
len: 16
CDR3aa: CASSQRGSFSTDTQYF
CDR3nt: TGTGCCAGCAGCCAAAGGGGGTCCTTTAGCACAGATACGCAGTATTTT

abundance: .
d_gene: TRBD1
j_gene: TRBJ2-2
v_gene: TRBV15
len: 14
CDR3aa: CATSGRQGPGELFF
CDR3nt: TGTGCCACCAGCGGCCGACAGGGTCCCGGGGAGCTGTTTTTT

abundance: .
d_gene: .
j_gene: TRBJ2-4
v_gene: TRBV7-2
len: 16
CDR3aa: CASSPSTVLAKNIQYF
CDR3nt: TGTGCCAGCAGCCCCTCGACAGTTCTAGCCAAAAACATTCAGTACTTC

abundance: .
d_gene: TRBD1
j_gene: TRBJ1-6
v_gene: TRBV18
len: 15
CDR3aa: CASSPGQGYNSPLHF
CDR3nt: TGTGCCAGCTCACCGGGACAGGGGTATAATTCACCCCTCCACTTT

abundance: .
d_gene: TRBD2
j_gene: TRBJ2-7
v_gene: TRBV9
len: 16
CDR3aa: CASSVAGAGGPYEQYF
CDR3nt: TGTGCCAGCAGCGTAGCGGGGGCGGGGGGACCCTACGAGCAGTACTTC

abundance: .
d_gene: .
j_gene: TRBJ1-1
v_gene: TRBV6-5
len: 15
CDR3aa: CASSYTRLTNTEAFF
CDR3nt: TGTGCCAGCAGTTACACGAGACTTACCAACACTGAAGCTTTCTTT

abundance: .
d_gene: TRBD1
j_gene: TRBJ2-3
v_gene: TRBV18
len: 15
CDR3aa: CASSLQGARTDTQYF
CDR3nt: TGTGCCAGCTCACTACAGGGGGCTCGGACAGATACGCAGTATTTT

abundance: .
d_gene: TRBD1
j_gene: TRBJ2-5
v_gene: TRBV7-9
len: 15
CDR3aa: CASSWPDRGRETQYF
CDR3nt: TGTGCCAGCAGCTGGCCCGACAGGGGGCGGGAGACCCAGTACTTC

abundance: .
d_gene: TRBD1
j_gene: TRBJ1-1
v_gene: TRBV29-1
len: 16
CDR3aa: CSVGDRGRGRNTEAFF
CDR3nt: TGCAGCGTCGGGGACAGGGGGCGCGGGAGGAACACTGAAGCTTTCTTT

abundance: .
d_gene: TRBD2
j_gene: TRBJ2-2
v_gene: TRBV5-1
len: 17
CDR3aa: CASSFTGLATNTGELFF
CDR3nt: TGCGCCAGCAGCTTCACGGGACTAGCGACAAACACCGGGGAGCTGTTTTTT

abundance: .
d_gene: .
j_gene: TRBJ2-7
v_gene: TRBV25-1
len: 14
CDR3aa: CASSEQLSSYEQYF
CDR3nt: TGTGCCAGCAGTGAACAACTTAGCTCCTACGAGCAGTACTTC

abundance: .
d_gene: .
j_gene: TRBJ2-7
v_gene: TRBV28
len: 14
CDR3aa: CASPPSRGPYEQYF
CDR3nt: TGTGCCAGCCCTCCCTCCAGGGGTCCCTACGAGCAGTACTTC

abundance: .
d_gene: TRBD2
j_gene: TRBJ2-7
v_gene: TRBV7-2
len: 16
CDR3aa: CASSRARGLAGGEQYF
CDR3nt: TGTGCCAGCAGCCGGGCTCGCGGACTAGCGGGAGGTGAGCAGTACTTC

abundance: .
d_gene: .
j_gene: TRBJ1-2
v_gene: TRBV13
len: 14
CDR3aa: CASSSRQAYHGYTF
CDR3nt: TGTGCCAGCAGCTCCAGACAGGCCTACCATGGCTACACCTTC

abundance: .
d_gene: TRBD2
j_gene: TRBJ2-5
v_gene: TRBV5-1
len: 17
CDR3aa: CASSLALAGGLQETQYF
CDR3nt: TGCGCCAGCAGCTTGGCACTCGCGGGGGGACTACAAGAGACCCAGTACTTC

abundance: .
d_gene: .
j_gene: TRBJ2-5
v_gene: TRBV14
len: 13
CDR3aa: CASSQDHGPPMYF
CDR3nt: TGTGCCAGCAGCCAAGATCACGGTCCCCCCATGTACTTC

abundance: .
d_gene: .
j_gene: TRBJ2-7
v_gene: TRBV18
len: 14
CDR3aa: CASSPRGQTYEQYF
CDR3nt: TGTGCCAGCTCACCACGCGGACAGACCTACGAGCAGTACTTC

abundance: .
d_gene: .
j_gene: TRBJ1-3
v_gene: TRBV6-7
len: 17
CDR3aa: CASSYSVGQKIGNTIYF
CDR3nt: TGTGCCAGCAGTTACTCGGTTGGACAAAAAATAGGAAACACCATATATTTT

abundance: once
d_gene: .
j_gene: TRBJ2-5
v_gene: TRBV2
len: 14
CDR3aa: CASSEIRGGETQYF
CDR3nt: TGTGCCAGCAGTGAAATTAGGGGCGGTGAGACCCAGTACTTC

abundance: .
d_gene: .
j_gene: TRBJ2-7
v_gene: TRBV29-1
len: 12
CDR3aa: CSPPRPTYEQYF
CDR3nt: TGCAGCCCCCCCAGGCCCACCTACGAGCAGTACTTC

abundance: .
d_gene: TRBD1
j_gene: TRBJ2-1
v_gene: TRBV6-2/TRBV6-3
len: 16
CDR3aa: CASRYRGRGSYNEQFF
CDR3nt: TGTGCCAGCAGGTACAGGGGTAGGGGCTCCTACAATGAGCAGTTCTTC

abundance: .
d_gene: .
j_gene: TRBJ2-7
v_gene: TRBV9
len: 16
CDR3aa: CASSVAAGAFADEQYF
CDR3nt: TGTGCCAGCAGCGTAGCGGCGGGGGCGTTTGCCGACGAGCAGTACTTC

abundance: .
d_gene: TRBD2
j_gene: TRBJ2-1
v_gene: TRBV24-1
len: 16
CDR3aa: CATADEKRGRNNEQFF
CDR3nt: TGTGCCACCGCCGACGAGAAGCGGGGGAGAAACAATGAGCAGTTCTTC

abundance: .
d_gene: .
j_gene: TRBJ1-1
v_gene: TRBV7-9
len: 14
CDR3aa: CASSLGAGGREAFF
CDR3nt: TGTGCCAGCAGCTTGGGGGCCGGTGGCAGAGAAGCTTTCTTT

abundance: .
d_gene: TRBD2
j_gene: TRBJ2-3
v_gene: TRBV29-1
len: 18
CDR3aa: CSVEDRMREREGIDTQYF
CDR3nt: TGCAGCGTTGAAGATCGAATGAGGGAGCGGGAGGGGATAGATACGCAGTATTTT

abundance: .
d_gene: TRBD1
j_gene: TRBJ2-7
v_gene: TRBV7-3
len: 14
CDR3aa: CASSPLTGGNEQYF
CDR3nt: TGTGCCAGCAGCCCACTGACAGGGGGTAACGAGCAGTACTTC

abundance: .
d_gene: .
j_gene: TRBJ1-5
v_gene: TRBV7-2
len: 14
CDR3aa: CASSRDSSNQPQHF
CDR3nt: TGTGCCAGCAGCCGTGACAGTAGCAATCAGCCCCAGCATTTT

abundance: .
d_gene: .
j_gene: TRBJ1-4
v_gene: TRBV5-4
len: 13
CDR3aa: CASSPGTSEKLFF
CDR3nt: TGTGCCAGCAGCCCCGGGACATCCGAAAAACTGTTTTTT

abundance: .
d_gene: .
j_gene: TRBJ2-2
v_gene: TRBV30
len: 14
CDR3aa: CAWSVSRYTGELFF
CDR3nt: TGTGCCTGGAGTGTATCCAGATACACCGGGGAGCTGTTTTTT

abundance: .
d_gene: .
j_gene: TRBJ2-6
v_gene: TRBV4-1
len: 17
CDR3aa: CASSQDYAGTGANVLTF
CDR3nt: TGCGCCAGCAGCCAAGATTATGCCGGGACTGGGGCCAACGTCCTGACTTTC

abundance: .
d_gene: .
j_gene: TRBJ1-2
v_gene: TRBV19
len: 14
CDR3aa: CASSPTLGVYGYTF
CDR3nt: TGTGCCAGTAGTCCAACCCTGGGAGTCTATGGCTACACCTTC

abundance: .
d_gene: .
j_gene: TRBJ1-2
v_gene: TRBV28
len: 14
CDR3aa: CASRLPGGNYGYTF
CDR3nt: TGTGCCAGCAGATTACCGGGCGGGAACTATGGCTACACCTTC

abundance: .
d_gene: .
j_gene: TRBJ1-4
v_gene: TRBV5-6
len: 15
CDR3aa: CASSPGGASMTKLFF
CDR3nt: TGTGCCAGCAGTCCGGGCGGGGCCTCCATGACAAAACTGTTTTTT

abundance: .
d_gene: .
j_gene: TRBJ2-4
v_gene: TRBV6-2/TRBV6-3
len: 15
CDR3aa: CASSSDDRAKNIQYF
CDR3nt: TGTGCCAGCAGTTCAGACGACAGGGCCAAAAACATTCAGTACTTC

abundance: .
d_gene: TRBD1
j_gene: TRBJ1-1
v_gene: TRBV18
len: 15
CDR3aa: CASSPKQGAITEAFF
CDR3nt: TGTGCCAGCTCACCAAAACAGGGGGCGATCACTGAAGCTTTCTTT

abundance: .
d_gene: TRBD1
j_gene: TRBJ1-5
v_gene: TRBV6-5
len: 14
CDR3aa: CASRRTGGNQPQHF
CDR3nt: TGTGCCAGCAGGAGGACAGGGGGCAATCAGCCCCAGCATTTT

abundance: .
d_gene: TRBD1
j_gene: TRBJ1-6
v_gene: TRBV7-8
len: 15
CDR3aa: CASSPPGGGNSPLHF
CDR3nt: TGTGCCAGCAGCCCCCCAGGGGGCGGTAATTCACCCCTCCACTTT

abundance: once
d_gene: .
j_gene: TRBJ1-6
v_gene: TRBV9
len: 15
CDR3aa: CASSVQGSNNSPLHF
CDR3nt: TGTGCCAGCAGCGTACAGGGTTCTAATAATTCACCCCTCCACTTT

abundance: .
d_gene: TRBD2
j_gene: TRBJ2-1
v_gene: TRBV7-3
len: 17
CDR3aa: CASSLPIFSGRINEQFF
CDR3nt: TGTGCCAGCAGCTTACCAATCTTTAGCGGGAGGATCAATGAGCAGTTCTTC

abundance: .
d_gene: .
j_gene: TRBJ2-3
v_gene: TRBV27
len: 15
CDR3aa: CASSLAGTSTDTQYF
CDR3nt: TGTGCCAGCAGTCTAGCCGGGACTAGCACAGATACGCAGTATTTT

abundance: .
d_gene: TRBD1
j_gene: TRBJ1-5
v_gene: TRBV10-3
len: 15
CDR3aa: CAISVDRVSNQPQHF
CDR3nt: TGTGCCATCAGTGTGGACAGGGTTAGCAATCAGCCCCAGCATTTT

abundance: .
d_gene: TRBD1
j_gene: TRBJ1-2
v_gene: TRBV5-4
len: 16
CDR3aa: CASSTDRAGGYYGYTF
CDR3nt: TGTGCCAGCAGCACTGACAGGGCGGGAGGGTACTATGGCTACACCTTC

abundance: once
d_gene: TRBD2
j_gene: TRBJ2-3
v_gene: TRBV2
len: 17
CDR3aa: CASSEWTGGPISVTQYF
CDR3nt: TGTGCCAGCAGTGAATGGACGGGGGGGCCAATCTCGGTCACGCAGTATTTT

abundance: .
d_gene: .
j_gene: TRBJ1-2
v_gene: TRBV12-3/TRBV12-4
len: 13
CDR3aa: CASSFKGPYGYTF
CDR3nt: TGTGCCAGCAGTTTCAAGGGGCCCTATGGCTACACCTTC

abundance: .
d_gene: TRBD1
j_gene: TRBJ1-6
v_gene: TRBV19
len: 15
CDR3aa: CASSIGTVYNSPLHF
CDR3nt: TGTGCCAGTAGTATCGGGACAGTCTATAATTCACCCCTCCACTTT

abundance: .
d_gene: .
j_gene: TRBJ2-2
v_gene: TRBV19
len: 17
CDR3aa: CASAKLETGILAGELFF
CDR3nt: TGTGCCAGCGCCAAGTTGGAAACAGGGATTTTGGCCGGGGAGCTGTTTTTT

abundance: .
d_gene: .
j_gene: TRBJ1-3
v_gene: TRBV6-5
len: 15
CDR3aa: CASSRDSRSGNTIYF
CDR3nt: TGTGCCAGCAGCCGAGACAGCCGCTCTGGAAACACCATATATTTT